This T cell receptor (beta chain) was sequenced during a study of blood T cell repertoires in COVID-19. Study overall: Sites in the United States, Italy and Spain provided acute and convalescent COVID-19 samples.

CDR3 length equals 13 residues. After removal of 6 bases from V and 7 bases from J, the junction contained 5 bases not matched to a gene. Germline V gives CDR1 SEHNR, CDR2 FQNEAQ (reference sequence). Generated by immunoSEQ multiplex PCR, the TCRdb table keeps only in-frame clones and is missing some. This sample has under 500,000 clones, with around 89% found just once. The sequenced sample was peripheral blood. The sequence came from a woman under 40 with acute or convalescent COVID-19. The rearrangement uses TRBV7-9 and TRBJ2-2; 7 bases match TRBD2. The CDR3 spells CASRSAGDGELFF. CDR3 DNA: TGTGCCAGCAGGTCTGCGGGAGACGGGGAGCTGTTTTTT.